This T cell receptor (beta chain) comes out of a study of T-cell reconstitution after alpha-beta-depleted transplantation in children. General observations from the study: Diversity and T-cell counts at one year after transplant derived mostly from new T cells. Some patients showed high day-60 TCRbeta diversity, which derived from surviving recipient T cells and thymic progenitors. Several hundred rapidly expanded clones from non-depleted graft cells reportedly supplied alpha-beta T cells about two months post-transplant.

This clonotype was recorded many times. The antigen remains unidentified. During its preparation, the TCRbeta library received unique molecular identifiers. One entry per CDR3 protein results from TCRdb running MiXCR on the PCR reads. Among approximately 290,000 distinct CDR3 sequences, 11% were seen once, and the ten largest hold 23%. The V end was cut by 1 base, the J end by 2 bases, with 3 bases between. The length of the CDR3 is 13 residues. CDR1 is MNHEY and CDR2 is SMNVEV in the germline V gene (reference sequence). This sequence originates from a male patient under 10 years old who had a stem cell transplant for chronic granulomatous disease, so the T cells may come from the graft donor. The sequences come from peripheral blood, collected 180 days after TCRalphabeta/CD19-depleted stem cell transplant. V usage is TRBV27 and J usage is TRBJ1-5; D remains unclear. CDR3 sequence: CASSLYRNQPQHF. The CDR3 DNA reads TGTGCCAGCAGTTTATATCGCAATCAGCCCCAGCATTTT.